A single T cell receptor (beta chain) is shown here with its context. Its antigen is currently not known. The input lacks base qualities; no much larger clone sits a single base away. From the cysteine up to the phenylalanine, the CDR3 has a length of 13 residues. Here the CDR3 DNA is all that survives: 39 bases in frame from base 1. Taken from the germline V gene, the CDR1 and CDR2 loops are ENHRY and SYGVKD. V lost 8 bases and J lost 5 bases, and the count of bases not matched to a germline gene is 6. The donors were healthy, HIV-negative adults who had no recently reported acute infections or vaccinations. All donors were Caucasian adults living in Nashville, Tennessee, USA. CD4+ T cells were enriched through magnetic negative selection, after which naive cells were positively selected on CD45RA and the remaining negative fraction served as the memory subset. Blood was obtained by leukapheresis, after which PBMCs were separated by Ficoll-Histopaque density gradient centrifugation and cryopreserved in liquid nitrogen vapor phase. Analytical flow cytometry was used to check the purity and quantity of each magnetically sorted T cell population. Genomic DNA was isolated from each sorted fraction and quantified by UV absorbance on a Nanodrop 2000c.

This sample is part of a study of shared clonotypes between healthy human individuals (dated by TCRdb to 2019 to 2021). Notes on the research overall: The cohort included three men and two women between 18 and 49 years of age. Libraries were prepared and TCR repertoires were sequenced by different laboratories using diverse techniques, in order to increase sequencing depth and limit assay-specific biases. Leukapheresis yielded between about 0.85 and 9 billion PBMCs per donor. For each donor, CD4 naive and CD4 memory were each run on three plates, CD8 naive on two plates, and CD8 memory on one plate. To estimate repertoire size and how much clonotype sharing occurs between individuals, the study deeply sequenced the blood TCR repertoires of 4 to 6 healthy adults. Results and caveats for the whole study, not just this receptor: Naive subsets generally had larger estimated clonotype richness than memory subsets did. The small number of donors limited the genetic and exposure-history diversity represented. Rarefaction of sorted-subset datasets indicated incomplete sequencing despite the large sequencing depth. Only blood was sampled, and tissue TCR repertoires likely differ from those in blood. Higher generation probabilities were observed for clonotypes shared by all four sorted-subset donors than for non-shared clonotypes. Based on pairwise subsampling, the degree of clonotype sharing among donors was expected to be affected by sequencing depth. Approximately 4.8% of naive CD4, roughly 3.6% of naive CD8, approximately 2.2% of memory CD4, and approximately 0.4% of memory CD8 clonotypes were shared across several donors.

TCR CDR3 regions were amplified from genomic DNA by multiplex PCR using the deep immunoSEQ assay. For each cell subset, the extracted genomic DNA was distributed evenly across all wells of several immunoSEQ 96-well plates, and each plate served as one replicate. For sorted subsets, roughly 200 ng of genomic DNA, equivalent to roughly 33,000 T cell genomes, went into each replicate PCR. Purified libraries were measured with a Qubit 3.0 fluorometer, size-checked on a Bioanalyzer 2100, and measured again with the KAPA Library Quantification kit. Each immunoSEQ 96-well plate was sequenced on its own single-read 150-cycle Illumina NextSeq 550 flow cell. On the authors' methods: The immunoSEQ output contained only junctional sequences without quality scores, so filtering could not match that applied to full-length reads. Sequences were annotated with PyIR, a Python wrapper for IgBLAST v1.9, and V/J genes and CDR3 were assigned using IMGT germline references. Reads were removed for weak V/J assignments (E-value above 1e-6), missing CDR3, stop codons, out-of-frame junctions, or ambiguous translated residues. A V3J clonotype was defined by an identical inferred V gene, J gene, and CDR3 amino acid sequence. To compute the percentage overlap between repertoires, the number of shared unique clonotypes was divided by the size of the smaller repertoire. Three approaches were used to assess repertoire richness: RTK rarefaction, the Chao1 estimator, and Recon v2.1 estimates of unobserved clonotypes. Generation probabilities for all TCRbeta clonotypes obtained by the gDNA method from a handful of donors were computed using OLGA. TCRdb's version of the immuneACCESS table is confined to in-frame rearrangements and falls short of the full clone set. An unresolved V gene accounts for under half of the shortfall where checked; the remainder is of unknown origin. V, J and clone size derive from that table, while D and trimming were established from the DNA sequence. Within this sample are 2 million to 2.5 million clones, with 92% of them counted one time only. The ten largest clones add up to 0.3% to 0.4% of the sample.

Rearrangement joined TRBV10-3 to TRBJ1-5; TRBD1 fits 7 bases in the junction. The source material was naive CD4+ T cells from PBMCs. The label giving this sample's cell subset or site can be read as: CD45RA+ positively selected. This TCR came from a man in his late teens or twenties in good health. Some clones in this sample may be carry-over from other donors' samples. The DNA sequence is TGTGCCATCTTCGGGACAGAAGATCAGCCCCAGCATTTT. Its amino acids are CAIFGTEDQPQHF.